The subject of this entry is one T cell receptor (beta chain). CDR1 is SGHNT, CDR2 YYREEE, per germline (reference sequence). Trimming removed 5 bases from V and 4 bases from J, with 15 bases in between. The CDR3 spans 15 residues. PCR used 60 Vbeta primers and 13 Jbeta primers. The repertoire was sequenced with immunoSEQ multiplex PCR; TCRdb's copy has only in-frame clones and lacks some. The sample contains approximately 120,000 clones, less than 85% of which appear only once. The sample originates from a study of cytomegalovirus exposure and HLA in healthy donors. As for the study in general: Within the Caucasian-associated ancestry cluster were more than 75% of the roughly 400 genotyped donors.

The sequenced material came from PBMCs. This TCR was recovered from a man aged 25 to 40 in good health and CMV-seropositive. The V and J genes are TRBV5-4 and TRBJ2-2; possibly TRBD2 for D (7 bases). CDR3 nucleotide sequence: TGTGCCAGCAGAATGTGGGGGGGCCGCACCGGGGAGCTGTTTTTT. It is translated as CASRMWGGRTGELFF.